The 17 T cell receptor beta chains below come from one sample, sequenced in a study of radiation and T cells in renal cell carcinoma. Time point denoted: baseline pretreatment blood. Treatment indicated: 15 Gy SBRT to primary tumor, nephrectomy 4 weeks later. Repertoires were generated with immunoSEQ multiplex PCR, while TCRdb's copy carries only in-frame clones and drops some. The sample records about 130,000 clones, roughly 80% being singletons. The source was blood, collected from a patient whose treatment included radiotherapy and nephrectomy. The receptors stem from a woman aged 55-69 years with renal cell carcinoma.

V and J are TRBV5-1 and TRBJ2-4; D unresolved. The ends were cut back, 0 bases at V and 3 bases at J, with 10 bases in the middle. From germline, CDR1 is SGHRS and CDR2 YFSETQ. The CDR3 loop spans 15 amino acids. The CDR3 sequence is CASSLAGRDKNIQYF. The CDR3 region has the DNA TGCGCCAGCAGCTTGGCCGGGCGAGACAAAAACATTCAGTACTTC.

This chain uses TRBV7-2 with TRBJ1-5; 10 bases agree with TRBD1. Trimming removed 4 bases from V and 4 bases from J; junction bases left unmatched: 10. This CDR3 is 17 amino acids long. CDR1 is SGHTA and CDR2 is FQGNSA in the germline V gene. The CDR3 loop reads CASSSLSWTGGNQPQHF. In DNA form, the CDR3 reads TGTGCCAGCAGCTCCCTCTCGTGGACAGGGGGGAATCAGCCCCAGCATTTT.

The chain combines TRBV28 with TRBJ1-2, with unresolved D. The CDR3 has 13 residues. The ends were cut back, 2 bases at V and 1 base at J, with 5 bases in the middle. Germline V gives CDR1 MDHEN, CDR2 SYDVKM. CDR3 protein: CASSLSDNYGYTF. The DNA for the CDR3 is TGTGCCAGCAGTTTAAGCGATAACTATGGCTACACCTTC.

This chain uses TRBV9 with TRBJ1-2, with a possible D match to TRBD1 (6 bases). Germline V gene sequence: CDR1 SGDLS, CDR2 YYNGEE. CDR3 length: 15 amino acids. Trimming cost V 2 bases and J 2 bases, with 13 bases left between them. The CDR3: CASSVLSTGNYGYTF. Written as DNA, the CDR3 is TGTGCCAGCAGCGTTCTCTCGACAGGCAACTATGGCTACACCTTC.

The chain combines TRBV7-2 with TRBJ2-3, with D perhaps TRBD2 (6 bases). Germline loops: CDR1 SGHTA, CDR2 FQGNSA. Trimming removed 2 bases at V and 3 bases at J, with 12 bases between. The CDR3 runs 15 residues. CDR3 DNA: TGTGCCAGCAGCTTACCAGTCGGGAGTACAGATACGCAGTATTTT. Its translation: CASSLPVGSTDTQYF.

V and J are TRBV21-1 and TRBJ1-3; the table names TRBD1, a call not compared with the DNA. TRBV21-1 is designated a pseudogene. The CDR3 totals 21 residues. The DNA of the CDR3 is TGTGCCAGCAGCAAAGAGTCCCGTGGACACCTGACTCCGATCTCTGGAAACACCATATATTTT. As protein: CASSKESRGHLTPISGNTIYF.

The chain employs TRBV28 and TRBJ1-2; possible D gene TRBD1, 6 bases. The CDR3 loop spans 14 amino acids. V lost 3 bases to trimming and J lost 4 bases, with 12 bases between them. The germline V gene has CDR1 MDHEN and CDR2 SYDVKM. CDR3 sequence: CASSLGGPTYGYTF. CDR3 bases: TGTGCCAGCAGTTTGGGGGGCCCTACCTATGGCTACACCTTC.

The chain has TRBV5-1 and TRBJ2-2; 7 nucleotides match TRBD1. Losses at the gene ends were 3 bases for V and 1 base for J; bases not matched to a gene: 6. Germline lookup yields CDR1 SGHRS and CDR2 YFSETQ. The CDR3 totals 16 residues. The CDR3 DNA sequence: TGCGCCAGCAGCTCCCTCGGGACAGAGAACACCGGGGAGCTGTTTTTT. Translation: CASSSLGTENTGELFF.

This clone has a single count. The chain employs TRBV5-5 and TRBJ1-2; tentative D call: TRBD1 (5 bases). Germline CDR1 and CDR2: SGHKS and YYEKEE (reference sequence). The CDR3 runs to 18 residues. V was trimmed by 2 bases and J by 4 bases, leaving 24 bases between them. CDR3 protein: CASSFTMGLRGSGYGYTF. For the CDR3, the DNA is TGTGCCAGCAGCTTTACGATGGGACTTAGGGGAAGCGGCTATGGCTACACCTTC.

V gene TRBV7-2 combines with J gene TRBJ1-5; D possibly corresponds to TRBD1 (6 bases). Germline V gene sequence: CDR1 SGHTA, CDR2 FQGNSA. There are 15 residues in the CDR3. The ends were cut back, 2 bases at V and 2 bases at J, with 10 bases in the middle. In DNA form, the CDR3 reads TGTGCCAGCAGCTTAATGCCAGGGGGCAATCAGCCCCAGCATTTT. This encodes CASSLMPGGNQPQHF.

V usage is TRBV27 and J usage is TRBJ1-2; TRBD1 might be the D (6 bases). This CDR3 region has 15 residues. The V gene lost 6 bases and the J gene lost 0 bases, with 14 bases spanning the gap. The germline V gene encodes CDR1 MNHEY and CDR2 SMNVEV (reference sequence). Here the CDR3 reads CASREPGVSNYGYTF. For the CDR3, the DNA is TGTGCCAGCAGAGAACCAGGGGTATCTAACTATGGCTACACCTTC.

This clone appeared once. The DNA for the CDR3 is TGTGCCAGCAGCTTAGGCGGGGAAGAGACCCAGTACTTC. Translation gives CASSLGGEETQYF. The chain has TRBV11-2 and TRBJ2-5; the D gene is possibly TRBD2 (6 bases). The germline CDR1 and CDR2 sequences are SGHAT and FQNNGV. V lost 1 base and J lost 3, with 6 bases in between. The CDR3 is made up of 13 amino acids.

V is TRBV9 and J is TRBJ1-1; 9 nucleotides align to TRBD1. Germline CDR1 reads SGDLS; CDR2 reads YYNGEE. The length of the CDR3 is 14 residues. Losses at the gene ends were 0 bases for V and 5 bases for J; bases not matched to a gene: 2. The CDR3 bases are TGTGCCAGCAGCGTAGTTGGGACAGGGACTGAAGCTTTCTTT. It is translated as CASSVVGTGTEAFF.

This chain joins TRBV2 and TRBJ2-5; D is perhaps TRBD1 (7 bases). The germline CDR1 and CDR2 sequences are SNHLY and FYNNEI. This CDR3 is built from 15 residues. Trimming removed 5 bases from V and 1 base from J, with 14 bases in between. The CDR3 region is CASSPQGGVQETQYF. CDR3 nucleotides: TGTGCCAGCAGTCCCCAGGGGGGTGTCCAAGAGACCCAGTACTTC.

The chain combines TRBV6-5 with TRBJ2-2, with D perhaps TRBD1 (5 bases). In germline, CDR1 is MNHEY, CDR2 SVGAGI. Trimming took 2 bases from V and 5 from J, leaving 12 bases between them. The CDR3 runs 15 residues. CDR3 amino acids: CASSYDGRATGELFF. DNA for the CDR3: TGTGCCAGCAGTTACGATGGCAGGGCGACCGGGGAGCTGTTTTTT.

The gene calls are TRBV27 and TRBJ1-3, with 11 nucleotides matching TRBD1. The CDR3 has 14 residues. V dropped 5 bases and J dropped 8; count of bases not matched to a gene: 5. The germline CDR1 and CDR2 sequences are MNHEY and SMNVEV (reference sequence). This CDR3 is CASSRGQGAYTIYF. In DNA form, the CDR3 reads TGTGCCAGCAGTCGAGGACAGGGGGCTTACACCATATATTTT.

The rearrangement uses TRBV9 and TRBJ1-2, with 8 nucleotides matching TRBD1. Germline V gene lookup returns CDR1 SGDLS and CDR2 YYNGEE. The length of the CDR3 is 14 residues. The J segment lost 6 bases and the V segment lost 5 bases, leaving 9 bases of the junction unmatched. CDR3 residues: CASSQTGTGHGYTF. DNA of the CDR3: TGTGCCAGCAGTCAAACCGGGACAGGCCATGGCTACACCTTC.